This T cell receptor beta chain derives from a study of metastatic and nonmetastatic thyroid tumors. This clone qualifies as medium-sized (0.01 to 0.1%). Germline V gene sequence: CDR1 LNHDA, CDR2 SQIVND (reference sequence). The CDR3 runs to 15 residues. Losses at the gene ends were 5 bases for V and 5 bases for J; bases not matched to a gene: 7. Until they underwent thyroid surgery, no patient had received any treatment. TCRdb recomputed clones from the PCR reads via MiXCR. Counted here are fewer than 8,000 clones, about 19% occurring once; the ten biggest clones make up about 9.3%. Sequencing was carried out using adjacent normal tissue. V usage is TRBV19 and J usage is TRBJ2-2; 8 nucleotides line up with TRBD1. The TCR was taken from a female donor with papillary thyroid cancer or a benign thyroid nodule (not recorded which). Some clones in this sample may be carry-over from other donors' samples. This CDR3 reads CASSLTGVITGELFF. Here the CDR3 DNA reads TGTGCCAGTAGTTTGACAGGGGTCATAACCGGGGAGCTGTTTTTT.